This entry is about one TCR beta chain. The germline V and J ends were trimmed by 2 bases and 0 bases, with 5 bases remaining between them. This CDR3 contains 13 residues. The data were obtained in a study of T cell responses to AZD1222 COVID-19 vaccine. Repertoires were generated with immunoSEQ multiplex PCR, while TCRdb's copy carries only in-frame clones and drops some. The table lists about 110,000 clones, 80% to 95% of them singletons. The sequencing used peripheral blood, collected on day 0 of AZD1222 vaccination. The chain employs TRBV12-3 or TRBV12-4 and TRBJ2-7; D gene ambiguous. The source is an adult in good health. The CDR3 region has the DNA TGTGCCAGCAGTTTACAGAGCTCCTACGAGCAGTACTTC. Translated: CASSLQSSYEQYF.